These 31 T cell receptor beta chains originate from one sample sequenced in a study of blood T cell repertoires in COVID-19. Libraries were prepared by immunoSEQ multiplex PCR; TCRdb keeps only in-frame clonotypes and omits some of them. The table has about 380,000 clones, roughly 91% seen once. The sequenced sample consisted of PBMCs or T cells enriched from blood (not recorded which). The receptors derive from a woman younger than 30 who had recovered from COVID-19.

The genes are TRBV5-4 and TRBJ1-5; D perhaps matches TRBD1 (5 bases). The ends were cut back, 0 bases at V and 6 bases at J, with 13 bases in the middle. The CDR3 has 15 residues. Germline assignment: CDR1 SGHNT and CDR2 YYREEE (reference sequence). CDR3 region: CASSLEPGKAQPQHF. CDR3 coding DNA: TGTGCCAGCAGCTTGGAGCCAGGGAAGGCTCAGCCCCAGCATTTT.

The V gene is TRBV6-5, the J gene TRBJ2-7; a weak D match, TRBD2 (5 bases). Germline lookup yields CDR1 MNHEY and CDR2 SVGAGI. The V gene lost 2 bases and the J gene lost 2 bases, with 7 bases spanning the gap. The length of the CDR3 is 13 residues. The DNA for the CDR3 is TGTGCCAGCAGTTACCGGGGAGCCTACGAGCAGTACTTC. Its translation: CASSYRGAYEQYF.

In the case of this clone: The same CDR3 arises from other DNA sequences in this sample as well. The chain combines TRBV5-6 with TRBJ1-3, with TRBD1 matching over 8 bases. V trimming: 2 bases; J trimming: 7 bases; junction bases outside the gene matches: 5. Germline-derived CDR1 and CDR2 are SGHDT and YYEEEE. The CDR3 is made up of 14 amino acids. The DNA of the CDR3 is TGTGCCAGCAGCTTAGGACAGGGTGGTAACACCATATATTTT. The encoded protein is CASSLGQGGNTIYF.

This clone was counted a single time. J is TRBJ2-7 and V is TRBV7-9, with TRBD1 matching over 8 bases. The V gene's germline CDR1 is SEHNR and CDR2 FQNEAQ (reference sequence). Trimming took 4 bases from V and 5 from J; bases not matched to a gene: 7. The CDR3 extends over 14 amino acids. CDR3: CASSYDRGHNEQYF. The CDR3 region has the DNA TGTGCCAGCAGCTACGACAGGGGTCACAACGAGCAGTACTTC.

The chain has TRBV6-6 and TRBJ2-2, with a weak D call TRBD1 (6 bases). The CDR3 has 16 amino acids. Germline V CDR1 and CDR2: MNHNY, SVGAGI (reference sequence). Between the trimmed V and J ends, which lost 7 bases and 1 base, there was a span of 16 bases. The CDR3 DNA is TGTGCCAGCACCTTTATCCAGGGGTTGAACACCGGGGAGCTGTTTTTT. It yields the protein CASTFIQGLNTGELFF.

The chain carries TRBV30 and TRBJ2-3, with D possibly being TRBD2 (5 bases). Per the germline V gene, CDR1 is GTSNPN and CDR2 is SVGIG (reference sequence). Trimming cost V 7 bases and J 0 bases, with 20 bases left between them. This CDR3 region has 16 residues. The CDR3 loop is CASAPLLGVSTDTQYF. DNA of the CDR3: TGTGCCTCCGCACCGCTTTTGGGAGTCAGCACAGATACGCAGTATTTT.

CDR3 residues: CASSAPGTGAYEQYF. Written as DNA, the CDR3 is TGTGCCAGTAGTGCTCCAGGGACAGGAGCCTACGAGCAGTACTTC. The gene calls are TRBV19 and TRBJ2-7, with 8 bases matching TRBD1. J lost 2 bases, V lost 5 bases, and 8 bases had no gene match. CDR3 length: 15 amino acids. CDR1 and CDR2 from the germline V gene are LNHDA and SQIVND (reference sequence).

This chain connects TRBV7-6 to TRBJ2-7; 9 bases align to TRBD1. Germline assignment: CDR1 SGHVS and CDR2 FNYEAQ. CDR3 length: 13 residues. V was pared by 6 bases and J by 2 bases, with 2 bases of the junction left unmatched. The CDR3 DNA follows: TGTGCCAGCAGTTACAGGGGGCCCTACGAGCAGTACTTC. It translates to CASSYRGPYEQYF.

V gene TRBV30 combines with J gene TRBJ2-1; a weak D match, TRBD2 (7 bases). Germline V gene lookup returns CDR1 GTSNPN and CDR2 SVGIG (reference sequence). V gave up 0 bases and J gave up 5 bases, with 17 bases separating them. The CDR3 extends over 16 amino acids. The CDR3 DNA sequence: TGTGCCTGGAGTGTACGGTGGGGGGGGCCGAACAATGAGCAGTTCTTC. It codes for CAWSVRWGGPNNEQFF.

The chain employs TRBV2 and TRBJ2-7, with a possible D match to TRBD1 (5 bases). Trimming took off 4 bases at V and 1 base at J, with 17 bases between the two ends. The length of the CDR3 is 16 residues. Germline-derived CDR1 and CDR2 are SNHLY and FYNNEI. The CDR3, as DNA: TGTGCCAGCAGTGCTCACGTGGGCAGGGCGTCCTACGAGCAGTACTTC. It is translated as CASSAHVGRASYEQYF.

The chain employs TRBV12-3 or TRBV12-4 and TRBJ1-1; 9 positions agree with TRBD1. Trimming cost V 5 bases and J 12 bases; bases outside gene matches: 7. CDR3 length equals 12 residues. The CDR3 sequence is CASSTTGGVTFF. The CDR3 bases are TGTGCCAGCAGTACCACAGGGGGCGTAACTTTCTTT.

The V gene is TRBV6-6, the J gene TRBJ2-7; 7 nucleotides agree with TRBD1. With 8 bases clipped from V and 3 bases from J, the junction kept 4 bases outside the gene matches. Germline CDR1 and CDR2: MNHNY and SVGAGI (reference sequence). The CDR3 totals 12 residues. CDR3 in DNA: TGTGCCAGCGATGACAGGGACTACGAGCAGTACTTC. Translation gives CASDDRDYEQYF.

The chain recombines TRBV6-5 with TRBJ2-7; possibly TRBD2 for D (5 bases). Trimming pared 7 bases from V and 0 bases from J, leaving 13 bases between. Germline CDR1 and CDR2: MNHEY and SVGAGI. CDR3 size: 14 residues. The CDR3 region has the DNA TGTGCCAGCACCCGGGGATATGACTCCTACGAGCAGTACTTC. It translates to CASTRGYDSYEQYF.

The chain carries TRBV28 and TRBJ1-5; TRBD1 might be the D (5 bases). Germline values: CDR1 MDHEN, CDR2 SYDVKM. V was cut by 3 bases and J by 7 bases, with 13 bases left in between. This CDR3 spans 14 amino acids. The DNA for the CDR3 is TGTGCCAGCAGTTTTCAAGGGGAGGGCCAGCCCCAGCATTTT. This codes for CASSFQGEGQPQHF.

The rearrangement joins TRBV7-9 to TRBJ1-3; D is undetermined. Per germline, CDR1 SEHNR and CDR2 FQNEAQ (reference sequence). V was clipped by 7 bases and J by 0 bases, with 28 bases between them. This CDR3 region has 20 residues. The CDR3 region has the DNA TGTGCCAGCACCCTACGCCGGGGAGGGCAAGGAGAGAACTCTGGAAACACCATATATTTT. Translating gives CASTLRRGGQGENSGNTIYF.

This chain uses TRBV29-1 with TRBJ2-5, with 7 bases aligning to TRBD2. V dropped 3 bases and J dropped 2; count of bases not matched to a gene: 3. The germline CDR1 and CDR2 sequences are SQVTM and ANQGSEA. The CDR3 extends over 13 amino acids. The chain's CDR3 is CSVEGGEQETQYF. For the CDR3, the DNA is TGCAGCGTTGAGGGGGGGGAACAAGAGACCCAGTACTTC.

This clone was counted only a few times. The chain has TRBV30 and TRBJ1-1, with 9 nucleotides matching TRBD1. V lost 1 base, J lost 7 bases, and 7 bases stayed unmatched. The CDR3 is made up of 14 amino acids. Germline CDR1 reads GTSNPN; CDR2 reads SVGIG (reference sequence). CDR3 nucleotides: TGTGCCTGGAGTGCGAAGACAGGGGGGGATGAAGCTTTCTTT. Translation: CAWSAKTGGDEAFF.

This chain uses TRBV9 with TRBJ1-1, with a tentative D call TRBD1 (5 bases). The length of the CDR3 is 15 residues. The V end lost 0 bases, the J end lost 0 bases, and 9 bases lay between the germline ends. CDR1 and CDR2 from the germline V gene are SGDLS and YYNGEE. CDR3 sequence: CASSVEDTLNTEAFF. The DNA of the CDR3 is TGTGCCAGCAGCGTAGAGGACACCCTGAACACTGAAGCTTTCTTT. Variable domain in full (rest from reference TRBV9 and TRBJ1-1): DSGVTQTPKHLITATGQRVTLRCSPRSGDLSVYWYQQSLDQGLQFLIQYYNGEERAKGNILERFSAQQFPDLHSELNLSSLELGDSALYFCASSVEDTLNTEAFFGQGTRLTVV.

The chain is built from TRBV6-6 and TRBJ1-6; 7 bases fit TRBD1. After removal of 2 bases from V and 12 bases from J, the junction contained 7 bases not matched to a gene. Germline assignment: CDR1 MNHNY and CDR2 SVGAGI (reference sequence). This CDR3 is 14 amino acids long. The CDR3 protein is CASSYRQGGEPLHF. The CDR3 bases are TGTGCCAGCAGTTACCGACAGGGTGGTGAACCCCTCCACTTT.

This clone has only a few counts. The rearrangement uses TRBV7-9 and TRBJ2-2, with D perhaps TRBD2 (6 bases). The V end was cut by 1 base, the J end by 3 bases, with 15 bases between. The CDR3 runs 17 residues. Germline V gene lookup returns CDR1 SEHNR and CDR2 FQNEAQ (reference sequence). The DNA of the CDR3 is TGTGCCAGCAGCTTAGGCGACGGGGGAAGGGACACCGGGGAGCTGTTTTTT. It codes for CASSLGDGGRDTGELFF.

The chain links TRBV11-2 to TRBJ2-2, with TRBD2 matching over 9 bases. Germline CDR1 and CDR2: SGHAT and FQNNGV. The CDR3 extends over 16 amino acids. The trim removed 2 bases at V and 7 bases at J, leaving 8 bases unmatched. The CDR3 loop reads CASSLSAGGPGGELFF. The DNA for the CDR3 is TGTGCCAGCAGCTTATCCGCGGGGGGGCCTGGCGGGGAGCTGTTTTTT.

V is TRBV11-2 and J is TRBJ1-1; D possibly corresponds to TRBD1 (6 bases). Trimming left V 1 base short and J 5 bases short, with 11 bases between. Germline V CDR1 and CDR2: SGHAT, FQNNGV. The CDR3 extends over 14 amino acids. CDR3: CASSLGYQGTEAFF. The DNA of the CDR3 is TGTGCCAGCAGCTTAGGATATCAGGGGACTGAAGCTTTCTTT.

The chain has TRBV10-3 and TRBJ1-1, with 10 positions matching TRBD1. Germline-derived CDR1 and CDR2 are ENHRY and SYGVKD. There are 15 residues in the CDR3. Trimming cost V 5 bases and J 3 bases; bases outside gene matches: 6. DNA for the CDR3: TGTGCCATCAGTACCACAGGACAGGGGGACACTGAAGCTTTCTTT. It translates to CAISTTGQGDTEAFF.

The V and J genes are TRBV6-2 or TRBV6-3 and TRBJ1-2; TRBD1 aligns across 9 bases. In germline, CDR1 is MNHEY, CDR2 SVGEGT. The CDR3 runs 15 residues. V dropped 4 bases and J dropped 8; count of bases not matched to a gene: 11. This CDR3 is CASSFQGQGLRGYTF. In DNA, the CDR3 is TGTGCCAGCAGTTTCCAGGGACAGGGCCTACGGGGCTACACCTTC.

This chain joins TRBV5-8 and TRBJ1-5; 8 bases fit TRBD1. The junction had 4 bases not matched to a gene; V was cut back by 4 bases and J by 7 bases. Per germline, CDR1 SGHTS and CDR2 YDEGEE. The CDR3 consists of 13 residues. The CDR3 nucleotides read TGTGCCAGCAGCCTTCAGGGGGCCCAGCCCCAGCATTTT. Translating it yields CASSLQGAQPQHF. The full variable domain, its missing parts supplied by reference TRBV5-8 and TRBJ1-5, is EAGVTQSPTHLIKTRGQQATLRCSPISGHTSVYWYQQALGLGLQFLLWYDEGEERNRGNFPPRFSGRQFPNYSSELNVNALELEDSALYLCASSLQGAQPQHFGDGTRLSIL.

The rearrangement joins TRBV15 to TRBJ2-1; 10 bases are shared with TRBD2. Germline V gene sequence: CDR1 LNHNV, CDR2 YYDKDF (reference sequence). The CDR3 runs to 16 residues. V shed 0 bases and J 4 bases; nucleotides not matched to a gene: 3. CDR3 bases: TGTGCCACCAGCAGAGATCCGGGACTAGCGTACAATGAGCAGTTCTTC. Translated, it gives CATSRDPGLAYNEQFF.

The CDR3, as DNA: TGTGCCAGCAGACCGGGACTAGCGGGCTACAATGAGCAGTTCTTC. Protein product: CASRPGLAGYNEQFF. The chain carries TRBV6-5 and TRBJ2-1; 12 bases align to TRBD2. The CDR3 runs to 15 residues. The germline CDR1 and CDR2 sequences are MNHEY and SVGAGI. V lost 6 bases and J lost 3; bases outside the gene matches: 3.

J is TRBJ1-5 and V is TRBV6-5; D gene uncertain. Trimming removed 6 bases at V and 4 bases at J, with 10 bases between. The CDR3 sequence is 13 residues long. The germline V gene has CDR1 MNHEY and CDR2 SVGAGI. CDR3 coding DNA: TGTGCCAGCAGGGATAGGGAGAATCAGCCCCAGCATTTT. It encodes CASRDRENQPQHF.

The rearrangement links TRBV28 to TRBJ1-6, with D tentatively TRBD1 (5 bases). V lost 7 bases and J 5 bases, leaving 15 bases between the germline ends. CDR3 length equals 15 residues. The V gene's germline CDR1 is MDHEN and CDR2 SYDVKM. In DNA form, the CDR3 reads TGTGCCAGCATTCGGACACCGGTTAATAATTCACCCCTCCACTTT. It specifies CASIRTPVNNSPLHF. Together with reference TRBV28 and TRBJ1-6, the CDR3 gives the full variable domain: DVKVTQSSRYLVKRTGEKVFLECVQDMDHENMFWYRQDPGLGLRLIYFSYDVKMKEKGDIPEGYSVSREKKERFSLILESASTNQTSMYLCASIRTPVNNSPLHFGNGTRLTVT.

Here the CDR3 reads CASSYLPGSIGSPLHF. CDR3 DNA: TGTGCCAGCAGTTACCTTCCGGGGTCAATTGGTTCACCCCTCCACTTT. The chain combines TRBV6-2 or TRBV6-3 with TRBJ1-6, with D unresolved. The CDR3 covers 16 residues. Germline V lookup: CDR1 MNHEY, CDR2 SVGEGT. Trimming cost V 2 bases and J 9 bases, with 17 bases left between them.

This clone has only one observation. This chain links TRBV7-2 with TRBJ2-2; D might be TRBD2 (6 bases). Germline assignment: CDR1 SGHTA and CDR2 FQGNSA. Trimming took 10 bases from V and 8 from J, leaving 17 bases between them. The CDR3 has 13 residues. The DNA for the CDR3 is TGTGCCACCCGCGGGACGGGGAGTGGGGAGCTGTTTTTT. Translation: CATRGTGSGELFF. The variable domain in full, with the rest retrieved from reference TRBV7-2 and TRBJ2-2, is GAGVSQSPSNKVTEKGKDVELRCDPISGHTALYWYRQSLGQGLEFLIYFQGNSAPDKSGLPSDRFSAERTGGSVSTLTIQRTQQEDSAVYLCATRGTGSGELFFGEGSRLTVL.